This T cell receptor beta chain originates from a study of blood T cells in healthy people across ages. Study results and caveats: Any changes in expanded clonotypes were possibly confounded, as donor CMV status remained unknown.

Trimming cost V 2 bases and J 6 bases, with 7 bases left between them. The CDR3 spans 12 residues. From germline, CDR1 is LGHDT and CDR2 YNNKEL (reference sequence). Drawn from each donor were 9 to 10 milliliters of peripheral blood. Isolation recovered at least 6 million PBMCs from every sample. Primers used in a second PCR of roughly 7 to 11 cycles were a sample-barcoded 5' primer and a J-beta primer mix. Using its own MiXCR run on the 5' RACE reads, TCRdb lists one record per CDR3 protein. Found here are about 1 million distinct CDR3 sequences, roughly 45% of them singletons; the top ten hold under 20%. This clonotype was seen a few times. Its antigen is unidentified.

This chain joins TRBV3-1 and TRBJ1-1, with D unclear. The sequence derives from an older woman in good health. Sequencing was performed on blood. The CDR3 loop is CASSQSGSEAFF. In DNA form, the CDR3 reads TGTGCCAGCAGCCAATCGGGCTCTGAAGCTTTCTTT.